Listed below are T cell receptor beta chains from one sample, sequenced in a study of T-cell memory formation after mild COVID-19. Via MiXCR, TCRdb re-called the 5' RACE reads, giving one row per CDR3 protein. The repertoire has roughly 400,000 distinct CDR3 sequences, under 20% of them found once; the top ten carry around a fifth. The material sequenced was PBMCs or a T cell subset sorted from them (not recorded which). These receptors originate from a man aged 18 to 30 who had mild COVID-19 (a few samples of this study predate the infection). Cell type and time point are not known. Both conserved end residues are trimmed from each CDR3. A D gene is named only where the DNA matches it firmly.

d_gene: TRBD1; v_gene: TRBV3-1; CDR3aa: ASSTQGALGYT
d_gene: TRBD1; v_gene: TRBV7-2; CDR3aa: ASSRRDRGVGQY
d_gene: TRBD1; v_gene: TRBV10-3; CDR3aa: AIRGQPGDSPLH
d_gene: NA; v_gene: TRBV5-1; CDR3aa: ASSLAGGERSPLH
d_gene: NA; v_gene: TRBV19; CDR3aa: ASSRQVNEQF
d_gene: NA; v_gene: TRBV7-2; CDR3aa: ASSFDRGREQY
d_gene: NA; v_gene: TRBV29-1; CDR3aa: SVGSYEQY
d_gene: NA; v_gene: TRBV6-5; CDR3aa: ASSPGAGSSGNTIY
d_gene: NA; v_gene: TRBV10-2; CDR3aa: ASIPQEGEETQY
d_gene: NA; v_gene: TRBV7-2; CDR3aa: ASSPGTFTGELF
d_gene: TRBD2; v_gene: TRBV5-4; CDR3aa: ASSSPGGNNEQF
d_gene: TRBD1; v_gene: TRBV11-3; CDR3aa: ASSLGDSYQE
d_gene: TRBD1; v_gene: TRBV12-3/TRBV12-4; CDR3aa: ASAGGYTEAF
d_gene: NA; v_gene: TRBV6-5; CDR3aa: ASSYSGGKEKLF
d_gene: TRBD1; v_gene: TRBV5-1; CDR3aa: ASSLATGGAIGELF
d_gene: TRBD1; v_gene: TRBV5-1; CDR3aa: ASSPAGGMNTEAF
d_gene: NA; v_gene: TRBV12-3/TRBV12-4; CDR3aa: ASSSRDLTRNEQF
d_gene: NA; v_gene: TRBV4-2; CDR3aa: ASSLRSDNYEQY
d_gene: NA; v_gene: TRBV4-1; CDR3aa: ASSQVGGRASYEQY
d_gene: TRBD2; v_gene: TRBV12-3/TRBV12-4; CDR3aa: ASSLTSGGSMDEQF
d_gene: TRBD2; v_gene: TRBV6-5; CDR3aa: ASSYAGGSADTQY
d_gene: NA; v_gene: TRBV24-1; CDR3aa: ATSDDDATEAF
d_gene: TRBD2; v_gene: TRBV5-1; CDR3aa: ASSLPSGGSYNEQF
d_gene: NA; v_gene: TRBV7-9; CDR3aa: ASSARGWASTGELF
d_gene: NA; v_gene: TRBV4-1; CDR3aa: ASSQGGPEGEHPPQH
d_gene: NA; v_gene: TRBV7-2; CDR3aa: ASSLGHRISQETQY
d_gene: NA; v_gene: TRBV7-2; CDR3aa: ASSARRGEAAT
d_gene: NA; v_gene: TRBV6-5; CDR3aa: ASREGWGLRDEQY
d_gene: NA; v_gene: TRBV7-6; CDR3aa: ASSPTGNQPQH
d_gene: NA; v_gene: TRBV7-7; CDR3aa: ASSFAGAGDTQY
d_gene: NA; v_gene: TRBV12-3/TRBV12-4; CDR3aa: ASSLLQGYTEAF
d_gene: NA; v_gene: TRBV6-5; CDR3aa: ASSRPGGEREKLF
d_gene: NA; v_gene: TRBV18; CDR3aa: ASSPGGGRNEQY
d_gene: TRBD1; v_gene: TRBV2; CDR3aa: ASSEISWTGDNEKLF
d_gene: NA; v_gene: TRBV4-2; CDR3aa: ASSQESRGRYEKLF
d_gene: TRBD1; v_gene: TRBV19; CDR3aa: ASTFRDSPRNTEAF
d_gene: NA; v_gene: TRBV7-8; CDR3aa: ASSSQGPYTEAF
d_gene: TRBD1; v_gene: TRBV12-3/TRBV12-4; CDR3aa: ASSLTDRGSEQPQH
d_gene: NA; v_gene: TRBV9; CDR3aa: ASTKGGSSYNEQF